Sequencing of this T cell receptor beta chain was carried out in a study of T cell changes during pregnancy in multiple sclerosis. Data came from immunoSEQ multiplex PCR; TCRdb stores just in-frame clones and leaves some out. Of 55,000 to 85,000 clones in the sample, around 90% were seen once. The specimen was CD4+ T cells from peripheral blood mononuclear cells, collected after pregnancy. The receptor was derived from a female donor with multiple sclerosis, enrolled in a pregnancy study.

CDR3 coding DNA: TGCGCCAGCAGCTTGGAGGCAGGCGCATATAATTCACCCCTCCACTTT. Encoded protein: CASSLEAGAYNSPLHF. J is TRBJ1-6 and V is TRBV5-1, with D unresolved. Germline CDR1 and CDR2: SGHRS and YFSETQ. V gave up 0 bases and J gave up 4 bases, with 11 bases separating them. This CDR3 comprises 16 residues.